The 16 T cell receptor beta chains listed next were all sequenced from one sample in a study of cytomegalovirus exposure and HLA in healthy donors. It was with 60 Vbeta and 13 Jbeta primers that the PCR ran. TCRdb keeps only in-frame clones here, not all; method: immunoSEQ multiplex PCR. The sample has 200,000 or so clones, 84% seen once; the top ten hold 0.26%. The sample taken for sequencing was PBMCs. The receptors here all came from a boy between 10 and 17 years old in good health and CMV-seronegative.

This clone occurred once. This chain connects TRBV5-4 to TRBJ2-5; D uncertain. The J call may be in error: the DNA end matches TRBJ2-7 better. The CDR3 runs to 14 residues. Germline CDR1 and CDR2: SGHNT and YYREEE (reference sequence). The CDR3 sequence is CASSFHTYPYEQYF. The DNA for the CDR3 is TGTGCCAGCAGCTTTCATACCTACCCCTACGAGCAGTACTTC.

This sequence joins TRBV19 and TRBJ1-1, with D tentatively TRBD1 (5 bases). V was shortened by 0 bases and J by 0 bases, with 8 bases between the two germline ends. This CDR3 region has 15 residues. CDR1 and CDR2 from the germline V gene are LNHDA and SQIVND (reference sequence). The DNA for the CDR3 is TGTGCCAGTAGTATAGATCCGGGGGTGAACACTGAAGCTTTCTTT. Its protein is CASSIDPGVNTEAFF. Filled out from reference TRBV19 and TRBJ1-1, the complete variable domain reads DGGITQSPKYLFRKEGQNVTLSCEQNLNHDAMYWYRQDPGQGLRLIYYSQIVNDFQKGDIAEGYSVSREKKESFPLTVTSAQKNPTAFYLCASSIDPGVNTEAFFGQGTRLTVV.

V is TRBV27 and J is TRBJ2-7; 8 bases align to TRBD1. The germline gives CDR1 MNHEY, CDR2 SMNVEV (reference sequence). The CDR3 has 14 residues. The V gene end was trimmed by 5 bases and the J gene end by 6 bases; junction bases not matched to a gene: 9. CDR3 in amino acids: CASSPRTGTREQYF. The CDR3 DNA is TGTGCCAGCAGTCCGCGGACAGGGACGCGCGAGCAGTACTTC.

In this sample, this clone turned up a few times. This chain joins TRBV10-3 and TRBJ1-5; 7 bases are shared with TRBD1. The junction had 9 bases not matched to a gene; V was cut back by 6 bases and J by 7 bases. The CDR3 runs to 14 residues. Germline CDR1 and CDR2: ENHRY and SYGVKD. Here the CDR3 reads CAISRQGVRQPQHF. CDR3 sequence (DNA): TGTGCCATCAGCAGACAGGGAGTAAGGCAGCCCCAGCATTTT.

The chain has TRBV13 and TRBJ2-3; D gene ambiguous. V lost 3 bases to trimming and J lost 5 bases, with 12 bases between them. The CDR3 extends over 14 amino acids. Germline V gene data show CDR1 as PRHDT and CDR2 as FYEKMQ (reference sequence). The DNA for the CDR3 is TGTGCCAGCAGCTTTCGCCCGGTAGAAGATACGCAGTATTTT. Its translation: CASSFRPVEDTQYF.

The chain links TRBV11-2 to TRBJ2-7; D may be TRBD1 (5 bases). The germline gives CDR1 SGHAT, CDR2 FQNNGV. With 1 base removed from V and 2 bases from J, the gap between germline ends came to 12 bases. The CDR3 runs 15 residues. The CDR3 protein is CASSLAREGAYEQYF. In DNA form, the CDR3 reads TGTGCCAGCAGCTTAGCCAGGGAAGGCGCCTACGAGCAGTACTTC.

V usage is TRBV12-5 and J usage is TRBJ2-1, with 7 bases lining up with TRBD1. J gave up 13 bases and V 4 bases, and 10 bases lay outside the gene matches. The length of the CDR3 is 13 residues. Germline V gene sequence: CDR1 LGHNT, CDR2 FRNRAP. CDR3 sequence reads: CASGSARRQGQFF. The DNA for the CDR3 is TGTGCTAGTGGTTCGGCCCGTCGACAGGGTCAGTTCTTC.

The genes are TRBV9 and TRBJ1-6; TRBD1 matches 11 bases. In germline, CDR1 is SGDLS, CDR2 YYNGEE. After removal of 4 bases from V and 7 bases from J, the junction contained 1 base not matched to a gene. CDR3 length: 14 residues. CDR3 nucleotides: TGTGCCAGCAGCCGGGACAGGGGGAATTCACCCCTCCACTTT. Its protein product is CASSRDRGNSPLHF.

The rearrangement joins TRBV6-5 to TRBJ1-6; 8 bases fit TRBD1. This CDR3 region has 14 residues. With 6 bases clipped from V and 10 bases from J, the junction kept 8 bases outside the gene matches. The germline gives CDR1 MNHEY, CDR2 SVGAGI. Written as DNA, the CDR3 is TGTGCCAGCAGCATCCAGGGGGCTGAGTCACCCCTCCACTTT. Its translation: CASSIQGAESPLHF.

The genes are TRBV27 and TRBJ2-3, with 14 bases fitting TRBD2. CDR3 length: 15 residues. Germline CDR1 MNHEY, CDR2 SMNVEV (reference sequence). With V trimmed by 5 bases and J by 6 bases, 4 bases remained unmatched. CDR3 protein: CASSPRTSGRDTQYF. The CDR3 DNA sequence: TGTGCCAGCAGTCCCCGGACTAGCGGGAGGGATACGCAGTATTTT.

The J gene is TRBJ2-5, the V gene TRBV7-9; perhaps TRBD2 as D (6 bases). Trimming took off 7 bases at V and 7 bases at J, with 10 bases between the two ends. The CDR3 is made up of 11 amino acids. Germline CDR1 is SEHNR and CDR2 is FQNEAQ (reference sequence). The CDR3 region is CASISAGTQYF. CDR3 in DNA: TGTGCCAGCATATCAGCGGGGACCCAGTACTTC.

This chain uses TRBV19 with TRBJ1-5, with a weak D call TRBD1 (6 bases). Germline CDR1 LNHDA, CDR2 SQIVND (reference sequence). The V and J ends lost 8 bases and 3 bases respectively, with 23 bases between them. The CDR3 is 17 residues long. This CDR3 reads CASATLSPRDNNQPQHF. Written as DNA, the CDR3 is TGTGCCAGTGCCACCTTGAGTCCCCGGGACAACAATCAGCCCCAGCATTTT.

The V call is TRBV5-4, the J call TRBJ1-2; no firm D call. Trimming stripped 2 bases from V and 2 bases from J, with 13 bases between. The CDR3 length is 15 residues. The germline CDR1 and CDR2 sequences are SGHNT and YYREEE (reference sequence). The CDR3 nucleotides read TGTGCCAGCAGCTTACCCCACGAGCCCAACTATGGCTACACCTTC. Amino acid sequence: CASSLPHEPNYGYTF.

CDR3 loop: CASSLNGRLAGETQYF. Written as DNA, the CDR3 is TGTGCCAGCAGCTTAAACGGGCGACTAGCGGGGGAGACCCAGTACTTC. This chain uses TRBV7-3 with TRBJ2-5, with 11 bases identical to TRBD2. The CDR3 loop spans 16 amino acids. With 1 base clipped from V and 5 bases from J, the junction kept 6 bases outside the gene matches. Germline CDR1 is SGHTA and CDR2 is FQGTGA.

CDR3 amino acids: CASSVDGGRTEAFF. CDR3 bases: TGTGCCAGCAGCGTAGACGGGGGGCGAACTGAAGCTTTCTTT. The chain joins TRBV9 to TRBJ1-1; a possible D gene is TRBD1 (6 bases). The CDR3 covers 14 residues. V was trimmed by 0 bases and J by 5 bases, leaving 11 bases between them. Per the germline V gene, CDR1 is SGDLS and CDR2 is YYNGEE.

The chain links TRBV28 to TRBJ2-2; D unresolved. CDR1 and CDR2 from the germline V gene are MDHEN and SYDVKM. Trimming stripped 6 bases from V and 5 bases from J, with 19 bases between. CDR3 length: 16 amino acids. The CDR3 DNA reads TGTGCCAGCAGCACGTTCGGATCAGGCAGGACCGGGGAGCTGTTTTTT. Amino acids: CASSTFGSGRTGELFF.